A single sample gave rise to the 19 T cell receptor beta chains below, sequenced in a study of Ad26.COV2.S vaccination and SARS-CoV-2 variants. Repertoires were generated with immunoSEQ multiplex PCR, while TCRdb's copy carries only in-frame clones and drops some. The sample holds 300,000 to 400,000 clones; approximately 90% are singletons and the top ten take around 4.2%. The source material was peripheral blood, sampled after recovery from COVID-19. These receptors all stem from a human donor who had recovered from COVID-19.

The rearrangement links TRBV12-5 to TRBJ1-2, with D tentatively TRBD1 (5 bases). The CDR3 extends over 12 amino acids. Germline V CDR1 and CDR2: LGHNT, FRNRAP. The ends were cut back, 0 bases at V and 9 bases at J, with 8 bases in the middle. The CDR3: CASGLVLGRYTF. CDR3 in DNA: TGTGCTAGTGGTTTGGTATTGGGGCGCTACACCTTC.

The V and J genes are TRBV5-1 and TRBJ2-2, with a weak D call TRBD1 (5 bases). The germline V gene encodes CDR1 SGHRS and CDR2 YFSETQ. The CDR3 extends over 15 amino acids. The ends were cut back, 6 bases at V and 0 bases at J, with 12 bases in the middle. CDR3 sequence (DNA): TGCGCCAGCACTGAATCCAGGGCGAACACCGGGGAGCTGTTTTTT. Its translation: CASTESRANTGELFF.

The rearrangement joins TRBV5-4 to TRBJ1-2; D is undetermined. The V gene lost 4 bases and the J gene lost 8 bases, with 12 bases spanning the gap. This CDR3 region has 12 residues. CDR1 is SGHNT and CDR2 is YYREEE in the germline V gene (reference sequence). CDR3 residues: CASSRSQQGYTF. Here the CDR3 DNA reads TGTGCCAGCAGCAGGAGTCAGCAAGGCTACACCTTC. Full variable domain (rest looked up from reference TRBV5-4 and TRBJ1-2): ETGVTQSPTHLIKTRGQQVTLRCSSQSGHNTVSWYQQALGQGPQFIFQYYREEENGRGNFPPRFSGLQFPNYSSELNVNALELDDSALYLCASSRSQQGYTFGSGTRLTVV.

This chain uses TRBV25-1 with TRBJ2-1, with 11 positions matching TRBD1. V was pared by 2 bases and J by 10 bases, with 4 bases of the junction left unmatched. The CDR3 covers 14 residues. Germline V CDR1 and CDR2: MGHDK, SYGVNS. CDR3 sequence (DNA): TGTGCCAGCAGTGAAGGACAGGGGGCTTGGGAGCAGTTCTTC. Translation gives CASSEGQGAWEQFF.

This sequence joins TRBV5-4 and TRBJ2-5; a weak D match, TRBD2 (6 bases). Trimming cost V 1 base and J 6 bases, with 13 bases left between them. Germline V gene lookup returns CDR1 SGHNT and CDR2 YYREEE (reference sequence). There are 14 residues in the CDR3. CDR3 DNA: TGTGCCAGCAGCTTGTTCGGGGGTGGGAAGACCCAGTACTTC. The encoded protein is CASSLFGGGKTQYF.

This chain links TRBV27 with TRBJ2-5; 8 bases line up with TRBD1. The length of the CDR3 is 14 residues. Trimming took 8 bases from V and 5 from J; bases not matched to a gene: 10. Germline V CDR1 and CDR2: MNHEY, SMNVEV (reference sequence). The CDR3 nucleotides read TGTGCCAGCCGAGTTAGCAGGGGGCCTGAGACCCAGTACTTC. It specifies CASRVSRGPETQYF.

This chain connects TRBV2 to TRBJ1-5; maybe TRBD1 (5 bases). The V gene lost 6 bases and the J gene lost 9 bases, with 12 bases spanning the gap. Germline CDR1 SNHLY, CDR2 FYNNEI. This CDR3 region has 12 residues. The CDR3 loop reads CASSPFDRPQHF. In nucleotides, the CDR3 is TGTGCCAGCAGCCCTTTCGACAGGCCCCAGCATTTT.

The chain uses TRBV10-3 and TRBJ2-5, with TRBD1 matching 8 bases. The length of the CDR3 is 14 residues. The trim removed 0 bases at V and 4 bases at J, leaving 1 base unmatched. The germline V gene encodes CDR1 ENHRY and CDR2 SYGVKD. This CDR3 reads CAISESTGAETQYF. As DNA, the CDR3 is TGTGCCATCAGTGAGTCGACAGGGGCAGAGACCCAGTACTTC.

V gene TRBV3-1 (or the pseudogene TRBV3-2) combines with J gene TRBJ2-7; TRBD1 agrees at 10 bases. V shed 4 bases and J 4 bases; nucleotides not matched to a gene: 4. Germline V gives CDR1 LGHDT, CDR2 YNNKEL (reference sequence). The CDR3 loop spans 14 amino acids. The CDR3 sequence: CASSLGTGAYEQYF. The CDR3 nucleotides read TGTGCCAGCAGCCTCGGGACAGGGGCGTACGAGCAGTACTTC.

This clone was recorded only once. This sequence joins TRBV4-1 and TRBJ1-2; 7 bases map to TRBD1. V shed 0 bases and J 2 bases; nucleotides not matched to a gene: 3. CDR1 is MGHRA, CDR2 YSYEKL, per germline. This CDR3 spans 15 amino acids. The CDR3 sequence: CASSQEKTGNYGYTF. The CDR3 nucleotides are TGCGCCAGCAGCCAAGAAAAGACAGGGAACTATGGCTACACCTTC.

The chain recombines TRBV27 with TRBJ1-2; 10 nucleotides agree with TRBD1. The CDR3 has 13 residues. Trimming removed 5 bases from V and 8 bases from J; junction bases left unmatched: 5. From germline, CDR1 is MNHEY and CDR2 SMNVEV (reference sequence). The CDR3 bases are TGTGCCAGCAGTCCGGGACAGGGGATCGGCTACACCTTC. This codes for CASSPGQGIGYTF.

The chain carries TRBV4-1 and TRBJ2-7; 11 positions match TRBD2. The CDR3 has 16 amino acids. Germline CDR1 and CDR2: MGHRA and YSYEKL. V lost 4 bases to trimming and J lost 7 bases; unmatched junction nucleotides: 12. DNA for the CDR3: TGCGCCAGCAGCCCCCAGCGCCTAGCGGGGGGTAAAGAGCAGTACTTC. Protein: CASSPQRLAGGKEQYF.

DNA of the CDR3: TGTGCCACCAGTAAGGGGAGTGAGCAGTTCTTC. Translated: CATSKGSEQFF. J is TRBJ2-1 and V is TRBV24-1; TRBD1 or TRBD2 may be the D gene (5 bases each). The CDR3 extends over 11 amino acids. Trimming stripped 6 bases from V and 9 bases from J, with 8 bases between. Germline CDR1 and CDR2: KGHDR and SFDVKD.

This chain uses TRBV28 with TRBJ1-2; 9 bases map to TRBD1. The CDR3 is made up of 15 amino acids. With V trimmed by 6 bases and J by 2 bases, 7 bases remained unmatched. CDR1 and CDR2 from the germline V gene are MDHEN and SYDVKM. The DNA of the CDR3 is TGTGCCAGCAGACCCGGGACAGGGAAAAACTATGGCTACACCTTC. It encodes CASRPGTGKNYGYTF.

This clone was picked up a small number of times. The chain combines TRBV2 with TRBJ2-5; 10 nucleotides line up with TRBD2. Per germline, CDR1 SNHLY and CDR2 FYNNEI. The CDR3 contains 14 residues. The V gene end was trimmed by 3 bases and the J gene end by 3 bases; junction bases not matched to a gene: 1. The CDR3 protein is CASSDGLAEETQYF. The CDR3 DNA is TGTGCCAGCAGTGACGGACTAGCGGAAGAGACCCAGTACTTC.

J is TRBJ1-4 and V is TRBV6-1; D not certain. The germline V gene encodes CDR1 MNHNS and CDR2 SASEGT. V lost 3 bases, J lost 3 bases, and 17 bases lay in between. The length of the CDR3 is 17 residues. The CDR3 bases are TGTGCCAGCAGTGAGGTCGAGGGTAGCCGGGCTAATGAAAAACTGTTTTTT. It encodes CASSEVEGSRANEKLFF.

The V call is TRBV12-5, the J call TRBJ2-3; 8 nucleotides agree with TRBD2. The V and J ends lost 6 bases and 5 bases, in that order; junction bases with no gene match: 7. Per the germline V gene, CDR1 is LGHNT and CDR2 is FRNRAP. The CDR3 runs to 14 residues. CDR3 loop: CASGPRGGRDTQYF. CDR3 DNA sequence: TGTGCTAGTGGCCCCCGGGGGGGGCGAGATACGCAGTATTTT.

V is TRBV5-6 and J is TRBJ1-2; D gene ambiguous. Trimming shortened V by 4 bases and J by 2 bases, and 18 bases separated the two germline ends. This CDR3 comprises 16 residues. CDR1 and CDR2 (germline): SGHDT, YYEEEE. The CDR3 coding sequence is TGTGCCAGCAGCCCGCCCGGGCCCTCGGGGAACTATGGCTACACCTTC. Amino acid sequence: CASSPPGPSGNYGYTF.

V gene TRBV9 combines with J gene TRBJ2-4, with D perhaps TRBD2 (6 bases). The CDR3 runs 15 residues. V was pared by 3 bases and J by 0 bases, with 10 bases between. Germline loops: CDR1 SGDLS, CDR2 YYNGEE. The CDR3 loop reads CASSDGTLAKNIQYF. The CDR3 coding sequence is TGTGCCAGCAGCGACGGGACTTTAGCCAAAAACATTCAGTACTTC.